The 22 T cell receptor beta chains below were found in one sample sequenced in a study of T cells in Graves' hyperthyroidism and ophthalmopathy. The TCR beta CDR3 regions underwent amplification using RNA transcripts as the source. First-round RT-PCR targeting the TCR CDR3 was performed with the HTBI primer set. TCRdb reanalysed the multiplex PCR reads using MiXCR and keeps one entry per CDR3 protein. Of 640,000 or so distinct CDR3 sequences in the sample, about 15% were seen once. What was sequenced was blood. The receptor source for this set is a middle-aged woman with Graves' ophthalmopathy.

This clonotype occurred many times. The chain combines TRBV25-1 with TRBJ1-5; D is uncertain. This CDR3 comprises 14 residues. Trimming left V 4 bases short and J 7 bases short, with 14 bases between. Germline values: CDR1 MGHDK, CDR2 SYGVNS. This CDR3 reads CASSVPGISQPQHF. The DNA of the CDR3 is TGTGCCAGCAGTGTCCCGGGGATATCCCAGCCCCAGCATTTT.

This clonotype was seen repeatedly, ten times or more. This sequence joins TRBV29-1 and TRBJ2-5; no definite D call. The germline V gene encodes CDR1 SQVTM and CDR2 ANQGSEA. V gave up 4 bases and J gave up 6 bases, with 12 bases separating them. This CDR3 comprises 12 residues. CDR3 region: CSVGWFIKTQYF. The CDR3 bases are TGCAGCGTTGGGTGGTTTATCAAGACCCAGTACTTC. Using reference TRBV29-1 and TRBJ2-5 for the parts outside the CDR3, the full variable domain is SAVISQKPSRDICQRGTSLTIQCQVDSQVTMMFWYRQQPGQSLTLIATANQGSEATYESGFVIDKFPISRPNLTFSTLTVSNMSPEDSSIYLCSVGWFIKTQYFGPGTRLLVL.

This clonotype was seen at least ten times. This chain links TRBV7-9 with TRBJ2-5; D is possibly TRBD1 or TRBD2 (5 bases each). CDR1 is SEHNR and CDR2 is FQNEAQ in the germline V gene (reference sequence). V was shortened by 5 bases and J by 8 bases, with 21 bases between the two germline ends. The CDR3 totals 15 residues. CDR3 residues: CASSVVDRDPSTQYF. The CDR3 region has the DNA TGTGCCAGCAGCGTTGTGGACCGGGACCCATCAACCCAGTACTTC.

The CDR3 nucleotides read TGTGCCAGCAGTGTCGTAGTTGGGGCCAACGTCCTGACTTTC. Protein sequence: CASSVVVGANVLTF. The chain employs TRBV6-1 and TRBJ2-6, with D unclear. The CDR3 extends over 14 amino acids. The V end was cut by 4 bases, the J end by 3 bases, with 7 bases between. Germline V CDR1 and CDR2: MNHNS, SASEGT.

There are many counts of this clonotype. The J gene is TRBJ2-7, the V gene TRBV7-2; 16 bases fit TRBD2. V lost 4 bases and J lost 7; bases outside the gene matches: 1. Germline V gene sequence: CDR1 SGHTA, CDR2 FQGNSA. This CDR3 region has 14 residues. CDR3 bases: TGTGCCAGCAGCTGGGGACTAGCGGGAGGGGAGCAGTACTTC. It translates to CASSWGLAGGEQYF.

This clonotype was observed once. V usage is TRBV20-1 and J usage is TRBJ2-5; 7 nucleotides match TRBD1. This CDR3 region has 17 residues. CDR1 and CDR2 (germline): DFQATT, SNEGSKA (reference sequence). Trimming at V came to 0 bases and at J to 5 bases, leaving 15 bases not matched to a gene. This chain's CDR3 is CSARDLEGQGVEETQYF. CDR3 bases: TGCAGTGCTAGAGATCTCGAAGGGCAGGGGGTAGAGGAGACCCAGTACTTC.

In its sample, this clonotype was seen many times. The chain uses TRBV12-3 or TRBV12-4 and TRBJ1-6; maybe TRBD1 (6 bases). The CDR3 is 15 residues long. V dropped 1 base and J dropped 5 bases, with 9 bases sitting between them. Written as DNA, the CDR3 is TGTGCCAGCAGTTTAGAGGACAGCGATAATTCACCCCTCCACTTT. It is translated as CASSLEDSDNSPLHF.

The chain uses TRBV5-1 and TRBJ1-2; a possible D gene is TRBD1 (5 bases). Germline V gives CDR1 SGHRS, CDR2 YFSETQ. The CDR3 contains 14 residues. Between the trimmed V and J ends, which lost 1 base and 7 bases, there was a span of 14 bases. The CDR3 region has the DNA TGCGCCAGCAGCTTGAGTCAGGGATTCGGTGGCTACACCTTC. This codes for CASSLSQGFGGYTF.

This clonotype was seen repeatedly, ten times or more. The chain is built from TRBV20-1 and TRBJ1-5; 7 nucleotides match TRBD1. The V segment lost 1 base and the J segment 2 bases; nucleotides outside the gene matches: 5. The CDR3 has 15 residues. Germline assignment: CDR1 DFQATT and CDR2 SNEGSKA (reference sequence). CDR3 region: CSARAGRGGNQPQHF. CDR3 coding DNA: TGCAGTGCTAGAGCGGGCAGGGGGGGCAATCAGCCCCAGCATTTT.

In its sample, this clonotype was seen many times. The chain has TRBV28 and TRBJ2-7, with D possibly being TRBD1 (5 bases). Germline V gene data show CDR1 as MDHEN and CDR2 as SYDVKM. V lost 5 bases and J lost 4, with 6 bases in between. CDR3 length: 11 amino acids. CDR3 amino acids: CASSTGYEQYF. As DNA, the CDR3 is TGTGCCAGCAGTACAGGATACGAGCAGTACTTC.

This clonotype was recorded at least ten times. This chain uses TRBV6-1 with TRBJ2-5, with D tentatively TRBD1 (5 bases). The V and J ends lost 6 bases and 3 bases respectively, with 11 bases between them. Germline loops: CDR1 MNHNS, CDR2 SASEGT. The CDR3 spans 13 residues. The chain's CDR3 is CASSQGSKETQYF. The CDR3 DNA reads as TGTGCCAGCAGCCAGGGATCGAAAGAGACCCAGTACTTC.

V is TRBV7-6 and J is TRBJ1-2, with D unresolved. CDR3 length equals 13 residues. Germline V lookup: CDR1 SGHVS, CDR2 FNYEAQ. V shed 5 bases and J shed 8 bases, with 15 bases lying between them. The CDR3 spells CASSQPDREGYTF. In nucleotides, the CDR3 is TGTGCCAGCAGCCAACCCGACCGGGAGGGCTACACCTTC.

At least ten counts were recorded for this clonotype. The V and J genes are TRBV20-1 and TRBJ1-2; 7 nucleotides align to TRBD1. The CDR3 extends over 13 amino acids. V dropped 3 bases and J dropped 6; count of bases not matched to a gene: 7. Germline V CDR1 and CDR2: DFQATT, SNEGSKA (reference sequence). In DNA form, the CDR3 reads TGCAGTGCTAGTGGGGACAGATTCGATGGCTACACCTTC. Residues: CSASGDRFDGYTF.

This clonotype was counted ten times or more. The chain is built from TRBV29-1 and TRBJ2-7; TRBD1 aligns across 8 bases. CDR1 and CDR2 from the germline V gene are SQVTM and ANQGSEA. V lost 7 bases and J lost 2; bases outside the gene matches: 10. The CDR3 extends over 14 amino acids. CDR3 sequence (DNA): TGCAGCGCCAACGGACAGGGTGGGACCTACGAGCAGTACTTC. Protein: CSANGQGGTYEQYF.

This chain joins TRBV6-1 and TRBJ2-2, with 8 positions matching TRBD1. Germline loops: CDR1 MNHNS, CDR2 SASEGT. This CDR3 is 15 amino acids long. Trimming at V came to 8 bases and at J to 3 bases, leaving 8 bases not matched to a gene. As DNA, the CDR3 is TGTGCCAGCGAGGGAGGACAGGGTTACACCGGGGAGCTGTTTTTT. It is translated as CASEGGQGYTGELFF.

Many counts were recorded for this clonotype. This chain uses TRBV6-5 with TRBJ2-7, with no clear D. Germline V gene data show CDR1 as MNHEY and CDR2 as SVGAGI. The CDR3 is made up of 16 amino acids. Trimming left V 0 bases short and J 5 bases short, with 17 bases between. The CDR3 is CASSYSGRRTYHEQYF. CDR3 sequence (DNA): TGTGCCAGCAGTTACTCGGGCAGGAGAACCTATCACGAGCAGTACTTC.

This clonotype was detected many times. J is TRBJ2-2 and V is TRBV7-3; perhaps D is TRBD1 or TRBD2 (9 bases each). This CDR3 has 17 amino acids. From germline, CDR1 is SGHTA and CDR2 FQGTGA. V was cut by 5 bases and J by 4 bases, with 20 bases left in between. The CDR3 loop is CASSSRLAGQGTGELFF. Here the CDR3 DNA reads TGTGCCAGCAGCAGTAGGCTAGCGGGACAGGGCACCGGGGAGCTGTTTTTT.

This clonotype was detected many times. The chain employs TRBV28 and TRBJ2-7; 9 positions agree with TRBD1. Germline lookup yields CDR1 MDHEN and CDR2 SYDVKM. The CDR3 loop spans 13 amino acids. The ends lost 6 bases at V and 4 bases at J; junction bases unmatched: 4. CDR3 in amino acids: CASSGTGLYEQYF. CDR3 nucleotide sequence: TGTGCCAGCAGCGGGACAGGGCTATACGAGCAGTACTTC.

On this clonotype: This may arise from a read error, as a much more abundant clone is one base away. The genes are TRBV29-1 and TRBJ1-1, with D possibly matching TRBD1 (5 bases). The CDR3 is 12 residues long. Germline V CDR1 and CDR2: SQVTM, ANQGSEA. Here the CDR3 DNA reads TGCAGCGTTGAAGCAGGGAAAACTGGAGCTTTCTTT. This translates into CSVEAGKTGAFF.

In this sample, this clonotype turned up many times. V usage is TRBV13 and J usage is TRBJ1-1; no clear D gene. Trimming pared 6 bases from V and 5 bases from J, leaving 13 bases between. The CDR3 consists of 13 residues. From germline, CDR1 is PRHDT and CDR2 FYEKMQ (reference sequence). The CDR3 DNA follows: TGTGCCAGCAGAGGGAGGGAGTTAACTGAAGCTTTCTTT. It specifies CASRGRELTEAFF.

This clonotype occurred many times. This CDR3 reads CSARSGRETQYF. CDR3 nucleotide sequence: TGCAGTGCTAGAAGCGGTCGGGAGACCCAGTACTTC. V is TRBV20-1 and J is TRBJ2-5; perhaps TRBD2 as D (5 bases). The CDR3 covers 12 residues. The V gene lost 2 bases and the J gene lost 5 bases, with 9 bases spanning the gap. Germline V gene sequence: CDR1 DFQATT, CDR2 SNEGSKA (reference sequence).

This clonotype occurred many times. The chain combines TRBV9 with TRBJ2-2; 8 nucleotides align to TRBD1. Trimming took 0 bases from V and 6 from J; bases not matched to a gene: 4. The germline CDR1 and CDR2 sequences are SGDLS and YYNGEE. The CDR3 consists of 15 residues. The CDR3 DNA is TGTGCCAGCAGCGTAGATGGCAGGGGGCCCGGGGAGCTGTTTTTT. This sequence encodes CASSVDGRGPGELFF.